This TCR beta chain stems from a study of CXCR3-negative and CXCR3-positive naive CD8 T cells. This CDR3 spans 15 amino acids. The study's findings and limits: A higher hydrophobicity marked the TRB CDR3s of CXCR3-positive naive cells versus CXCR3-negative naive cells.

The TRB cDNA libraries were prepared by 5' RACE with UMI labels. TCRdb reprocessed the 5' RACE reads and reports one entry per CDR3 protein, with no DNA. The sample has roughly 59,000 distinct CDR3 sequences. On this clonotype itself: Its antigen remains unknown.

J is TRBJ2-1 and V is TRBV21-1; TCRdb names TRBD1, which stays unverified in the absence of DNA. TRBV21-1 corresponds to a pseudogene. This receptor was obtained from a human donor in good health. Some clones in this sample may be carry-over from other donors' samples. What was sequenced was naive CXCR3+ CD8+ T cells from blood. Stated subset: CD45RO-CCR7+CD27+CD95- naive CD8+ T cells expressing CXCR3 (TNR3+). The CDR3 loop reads CASSGRDSLYNEQFF.